What follows are 23 T cell receptor beta chains derived from one specimen sequenced in a study of blood T cell repertoires in COVID-19. Repertoires were generated with immunoSEQ multiplex PCR, while TCRdb's copy carries only in-frame clones and drops some. The sample lists 150,000 or so clones, 75% to 85% seen once, with 10% to 15% in the top ten. The sample taken for sequencing was peripheral blood. These receptors all come from a man aged 55 to 70 with active or convalescent COVID-19.

This clone was found a few times. The chain links TRBV19 to TRBJ1-5; no clear D. CDR3 size: 16 residues. V was clipped by 7 bases and J by 2 bases, with 18 bases between them. From germline, CDR1 is LNHDA and CDR2 SQIVND (reference sequence). CDR3 residues: CASTVGGGAGNQPQHF. The CDR3 bases are TGTGCCAGTACCGTAGGAGGAGGCGCCGGCAATCAGCCCCAGCATTTT. Drawing the rest from reference TRBV19 and TRBJ1-5, the complete variable domain is DGGITQSPKYLFRKEGQNVTLSCEQNLNHDAMYWYRQDPGQGLRLIYYSQIVNDFQKGDIAEGYSVSREKKESFPLTVTSAQKNPTAFYLCASTVGGGAGNQPQHFGDGTRLSIL.

The chain links TRBV19 to TRBJ1-2; D not certain. From germline, CDR1 is LNHDA and CDR2 SQIVND (reference sequence). Trimming pared 1 base from V and 4 bases from J, leaving 10 bases between. The CDR3 is 14 residues long. This CDR3 reads CASSIGGMSYGYTF. The CDR3 DNA follows: TGTGCCAGTAGTATAGGAGGGATGAGCTATGGCTACACCTTC.

This clone has a single count. The chain couples TRBV12-5 to TRBJ2-7, with D tentatively TRBD2 (5 bases). Germline lookup yields CDR1 LGHNT and CDR2 FRNRAP. V shed 1 base and J shed 0 bases, with 16 bases lying between them. This CDR3 spans 17 amino acids. CDR3 sequence: CASGLGASSPSSYEQYF. Written as DNA, the CDR3 is TGTGCTAGTGGTTTGGGGGCTTCTAGCCCCAGCTCCTACGAGCAGTACTTC.

CDR3 in amino acids: CASSLFLDNSPLHF. CDR3 coding DNA: TGTGCCAGCAGCCTCTTTCTCGATAATTCACCCCTCCACTTT. The chain is built from TRBV2 and TRBJ1-6; D unclear. V lost 6 bases and J lost 5, with 11 bases in between. CDR1 is SNHLY, CDR2 FYNNEI, per germline. This CDR3 comprises 14 residues.

This rearrangement joins TRBV28 to TRBJ1-6, with D possibly TRBD1 on 6 matching bases. Germline V CDR1 and CDR2: MDHEN, SYDVKM. The ends were cut back, 3 bases at V and 7 bases at J, with 22 bases in the middle. This CDR3 is built from 18 residues. CDR3 sequence reads: CASSFKPNHRVQNSPLHF. The CDR3 DNA is TGTGCCAGCAGTTTCAAGCCTAACCACAGGGTTCAAAATTCACCCCTCCACTTT.

The chain employs TRBV6-5 and TRBJ2-1, with a weak D call TRBD2 (6 bases). Germline-derived CDR1 and CDR2 are MNHEY and SVGAGI. This CDR3 is 15 amino acids long. Trimming took off 0 bases at V and 6 bases at J, with 12 bases between the two ends. The CDR3 spells CASSYSAGSVNEQFF. The CDR3 DNA is TGTGCCAGCAGTTACTCAGCGGGCTCGGTCAATGAGCAGTTCTTC.

V usage is TRBV11-2 and J usage is TRBJ2-3, with D possibly TRBD2 on 7 matching bases. V lost 10 bases to trimming and J lost 5 bases, with 16 bases between them. CDR3 length: 13 amino acids. The germline CDR1 and CDR2 sequences are SGHAT and FQNNGV. The chain's CDR3 is CATIKGGGDTQYF. The CDR3 nucleotides read TGTGCCACCATCAAGGGGGGGGGAGATACGCAGTATTTT. Based on the CDR3 plus reference TRBV11-2 and TRBJ2-3, the full variable domain is EAGVAQSPRYKIIEKRQSVAFWCNPISGHATLYWYQQILGQGPKLLIQFQNNGVVDDSQLPKDRFSAERLKGVDSTLKIQPAKLEDSAVYLCATIKGGGDTQYFGPGTRLTVL.

The chain recombines TRBV5-8 with TRBJ2-1, with D possibly being TRBD2 (6 bases). Trimming cost V 0 bases and J 6 bases, with 28 bases left between them. CDR1 is SGHTS and CDR2 is YDEGEE in the germline V gene. The CDR3 loop spans 20 amino acids. The CDR3 region is CASSLAIASVSIGSRNEQFF. DNA of the CDR3: TGTGCCAGCAGCTTGGCCATCGCTAGCGTCTCAATTGGATCCCGCAATGAGCAGTTCTTC.

This clone showed up just a few times. The chain carries TRBV27 and TRBJ1-2; TRBD1 matches at 7 bases. The CDR3 runs to 12 residues. Unmatched junction bases numbered 3, after V lost 5 bases and J lost 6 bases. Germline V gene lookup returns CDR1 MNHEY and CDR2 SMNVEV (reference sequence). The CDR3 DNA sequence: TGTGCCAGCAGTACGACAGGGAATGGCTACACCTTC. Translated, it gives CASSTTGNGYTF.

The rearrangement uses TRBV10-3 and TRBJ1-1; unclear D gene. V was cut by 0 bases and J by 1 base, with 3 bases left in between. This CDR3 is 13 amino acids long. Germline V gene data show CDR1 as ENHRY and CDR2 as SYGVKD. CDR3 DNA: TGTGCCATCAGTGAGTCCCGGAACACTGAAGCTTTCTTT. Translated, it gives CAISESRNTEAFF.

The chain is built from TRBV25-1 and TRBJ2-5, with D possibly TRBD1 on 6 matching bases. Trimming removed 6 bases from V and 1 base from J, with 15 bases in between. CDR1 and CDR2 (germline): MGHDK, SYGVNS. The length of the CDR3 is 15 residues. In DNA, the CDR3 is TGTGCCAGCAGCGAAACAGGGCCGTCCCAAGAGACCCAGTACTTC. As protein: CASSETGPSQETQYF.

This chain links TRBV11-2 with TRBJ1-2, with 10 bases fitting TRBD1. The CDR3 contains 14 residues. CDR1 SGHAT and CDR2 FQNNGV come from the germline V gene. With V trimmed by 4 bases and J by 4 bases, 3 bases remained unmatched. The CDR3 loop is CASSSTGGSYGYTF. CDR3 sequence (DNA): TGTGCCAGCAGCTCGACAGGGGGCAGCTATGGCTACACCTTC.

V is TRBV6-4 and J is TRBJ1-2, with 10 bases aligning to TRBD1. This CDR3 comprises 13 residues. In germline, CDR1 is MRHNA, CDR2 SNTAGT. J gave up 8 bases and V 6 bases, and 6 bases lay outside the gene matches. CDR3 region: CASRGTGAGGYTF. DNA for the CDR3: TGTGCCAGCAGAGGGACAGGGGCTGGCGGCTACACCTTC.

The chain carries TRBV18 and TRBJ1-1; the D gene is possibly TRBD1 (5 bases). CDR1 is KGHSH, CDR2 LQKENI, per germline. V was cut by 6 bases and J by 0 bases, with 8 bases left in between. The CDR3 runs 13 residues. In DNA, the CDR3 is TGTGCCAGCTCCCGGGACTTGAACACTGAAGCTTTCTTT. Translation: CASSRDLNTEAFF.

The chain combines TRBV7-9 with TRBJ1-5; 9 bases agree with TRBD1. Germline CDR1 reads SEHNR; CDR2 reads FQNEAQ (reference sequence). The trim removed 3 bases at V and 7 bases at J, leaving 7 bases unmatched. This CDR3 comprises 15 residues. CDR3 residues: CASSFTGGAGQPQHF. CDR3 nucleotides: TGTGCCAGCAGCTTCACAGGGGGCGCAGGGCAGCCCCAGCATTTT.

The V and J genes are TRBV19 and TRBJ1-5; unclear D gene. Germline assignment: CDR1 LNHDA and CDR2 SQIVND (reference sequence). This CDR3 is 12 amino acids long. Deletions cut 8 bases from V and 0 bases from J, with 5 bases between. For the CDR3, the DNA is TGTGCCAGTTGTTATAGCAATCAGCCCCAGCATTTT. It encodes CASCYSNQPQHF.

In this sample, this clone turned up a few times. This chain uses TRBV29-1 with TRBJ2-3; possibly TRBD2 for D (6 bases). The CDR3 totals 14 residues. V dropped 4 bases and J dropped 2 bases, with 13 bases sitting between them. Germline V gives CDR1 SQVTM, CDR2 ANQGSEA. The CDR3: CSVVRDWYTDTQYF. CDR3 bases: TGCAGCGTTGTACGGGACTGGTACACAGATACGCAGTATTTT.

This sequence joins TRBV6-5 and TRBJ1-2, with 9 bases that match TRBD1. This CDR3 spans 14 amino acids. Germline CDR1 is MNHEY and CDR2 is SVGAGI. J lost 2 bases, V lost 2 bases, and 0 bases had no gene match. Here the CDR3 reads CASSYTGGNYGYTF. CDR3 DNA sequence: TGTGCCAGCAGTTACACAGGGGGCAACTATGGCTACACCTTC.

The genes are TRBV24-1 and TRBJ2-3; 7 bases agree with TRBD2. The junction had 2 bases not matched to a gene; V was cut back by 2 bases and J by 4 bases. Germline V gene sequence: CDR1 KGHDR, CDR2 SFDVKD. The CDR3 covers 14 residues. CDR3: CATSDSGGSDTQYF. CDR3 nucleotide sequence: TGTGCCACCAGTGATTCGGGGGGATCAGATACGCAGTATTTT.

The rearrangement links TRBV6-2 or TRBV6-3 to TRBJ2-6, with TRBD2 identical over 9 bases. This CDR3 has 16 residues. Germline V lookup: CDR1 MNHEY, CDR2 SVGEGT. Trimming cost V 7 bases and J 3 bases; bases outside gene matches: 7. The DNA for the CDR3 is TGTGCCAGCACCCCTGCGGGGGGGCTTGGGGCCAACGTCCTGACTTTC. Translated: CASTPAGGLGANVLTF.

The rearrangement joins TRBV28 to TRBJ2-5; TRBD1 matches at 8 bases. The CDR3 spans 13 residues. Trimming at V came to 10 bases and at J to 4 bases, leaving 8 bases not matched to a gene. The germline V gene has CDR1 MDHEN and CDR2 SYDVKM. CDR3 sequence (DNA): TGTGCCAACCCGACAGGGGCAATAGAGACCCAGTACTTC. Residues: CANPTGAIETQYF.

The chain couples TRBV12-3 or TRBV12-4 to TRBJ2-7; tentative D call: TRBD1 (5 bases). The ends were cut back, 7 bases at V and 1 base at J, with 8 bases in the middle. The CDR3 runs 12 residues. DNA of the CDR3: TGTGCCAGCACCTACAGGTCCTACGAGCAGTACTTC. Residues: CASTYRSYEQYF.

This chain joins TRBV28 and TRBJ2-7; TRBD1 aligns across 8 bases. This CDR3 is built from 13 residues. Germline CDR1 is MDHEN and CDR2 is SYDVKM. V lost 4 bases and J lost 9; bases outside the gene matches: 8. The CDR3 spells CASSSGQEMGQYF. The CDR3 coding sequence is TGTGCCAGCAGTTCGGGACAGGAGATGGGGCAGTACTTC.